This TCR beta chain emerged from a study of OX40 agonist ivuxolimab in advanced cancers. TCRdb's copy holds only in-frame clones and misses some; the assay was immunoSEQ multiplex PCR. Here the sample spans about 21,000 clones, approximately 85% being singletons. The V gene end was trimmed by 0 bases and the J gene end by 7 bases; junction bases not matched to a gene: 3. Germline values: CDR1 SGHRS, CDR2 YFSETQ. CDR3 length: 13 residues. Whole-study findings and limits: Expanded clones were, on average, more numerous among CD8+ T cells than CD4+.

Details on this clone: The antigen is unknown.

The rearrangement uses TRBV5-1 and TRBJ1-1, with TRBD1 matching over 7 bases. Sequenced material: CD4+ or CD8+ T cells sorted from blood, taken in a trial of the OX40 agonist ivuxolimab. This TCR was recovered from an adult with an advanced solid tumor such as melanoma, head and neck, liver or kidney cancer. CDR3 residues: CASSLVGGSEAFF. CDR3 DNA: TGCGCCAGCAGCTTGGTAGGGGGCAGTGAAGCTTTCTTT.